The TCR beta chain under discussion was sequenced for a study of blood T cell repertoires in COVID-19. Study overall: Both acute and convalescent COVID-19 samples were obtained from the United States, Italy and Spain.

In Seattle, patients joined the study during active infection and were tracked longitudinally. The CDR3 runs to 13 residues. Unmatched junction bases numbered 8, after V lost 6 bases and J lost 9 bases. Germline V gene data show CDR1 as MNHEY and CDR2 as SVGAGI. In the original workflow: Amplifying reference gene primers gave estimates of nucleated cell counts. Measured with immunoSEQ multiplex PCR; TCRdb has only the in-frame clones, and not every one. V and J calls and clone size are as listed in that table; D and trimming were resolved from the DNA. This table has almost 65,000 clones, approximately 88% appearing once.

The TCR sequence derives from a woman aged 60-70 years with COVID-19, enrolled during active disease. The chain uses TRBV6-5 and TRBJ2-1; 7 bases agree with TRBD2. Input material: peripheral blood. The CDR3 coding sequence is TGTGCCAGCAGACAACTAGCGTCGTCTGAGCAGTTCTTC. This translates into CASRQLASSEQFF.